This TCR beta chain comes out of a study of cytomegalovirus exposure and HLA in healthy donors. General study results and limits: Presence/absence analyses assumed roughly uniform sequencing depth across donors, which may not hold.

PCR was performed using 60 Vbeta and 13 Jbeta primers. Assay used: immunoSEQ multiplex PCR; TCRdb lists only in-frame clones, some missing. The sample shows under 200,000 clones, about three quarters of them seen only once. The table lists this clone with a count of one. Its cognate antigen is unknown. Sample: PBMCs. The source of this sequence is a woman aged 45-60 years in good health and CMV-seropositive.

CDR3 residues: CATSRDLQGAGETQYF. As DNA, the CDR3 is TGTGCCACCAGCAGAGATTTGCAGGGGGCTGGGGAGACCCAGTACTTC. This chain links TRBV15 with TRBJ2-5; 8 nucleotides line up with TRBD1. The CDR3 has 16 amino acids. Germline lookup yields CDR1 LNHNV and CDR2 YYDKDF (reference sequence). Germline trimming cut 0 bases from V and 5 bases from J; bases unmatched to any gene: 8.